The 4 T cell receptor beta chains below were found in one sample sequenced in a study of glioma-infiltrating T cells after dendritic cell vaccination. Profiling relied on immunoSEQ multiplex PCR, and the TCRdb table lists in-frame clones only, not all of them. The table lists tens of thousands of clones, more than 75% of them singletons. Time point of the sample: after dendritic cell vaccination, including at tumor progression/relapse. Sequenced material: blood, taken after dendritic cell vaccination. The receptors derive from a human donor with glioblastoma.

V and J are TRBV5-6 and TRBJ2-6; possibly TRBD2 for D (5 bases). The germline V gene encodes CDR1 SGHDT and CDR2 YYEEEE. The ends were cut back, 2 bases at V and 4 bases at J, with 22 bases in the middle. This CDR3 region has 19 residues. The CDR3 loop reads CASSFLAGGFRVGANVLTF. CDR3 nucleotide sequence: TGTGCCAGCAGCTTCCTGGCGGGTGGGTTTCGAGTAGGGGCCAACGTCCTGACTTTC.

This chain links TRBV29-1 with TRBJ1-2; possible D gene TRBD1, 5 bases. The CDR3 contains 14 residues. V was cut by 3 bases and J by 4 bases, with 15 bases left in between. Germline V lookup: CDR1 SQVTM, CDR2 ANQGSEA. CDR3 DNA: TGCAGCGTTGACCCCCAGGGAGGGCTCTATGGCTACACCTTC. As protein: CSVDPQGGLYGYTF.

The chain recombines TRBV28 with TRBJ1-1; D may be TRBD1 (6 bases). The CDR3 has 15 amino acids. Deletions cut 3 bases from V and 1 base from J, with 12 bases between. Germline V gene data show CDR1 as MDHEN and CDR2 as SYDVKM. This chain's CDR3 is CASSFWDKENTEAFF. In DNA form, the CDR3 reads TGTGCCAGCAGTTTTTGGGACAAAGAGAACACTGAAGCTTTCTTT.

This chain links TRBV5-4 with TRBJ2-5; D remains unclear. CDR3 length: 14 amino acids. The V and J ends lost 2 bases and 3 bases respectively, with 11 bases between them. Per germline, CDR1 SGHNT and CDR2 YYREEE (reference sequence). The CDR3 region has the DNA TGTGCCAGCAGCTTTATGGCACAGAAAGAGACCCAGTACTTC. Translation gives CASSFMAQKETQYF.